The TCR beta chain described here comes from a study of siplizumab effects on memory and regulatory T cells. Study results and caveats: The average Treg-derived proportion among mappable alloreactive CD4+ clones was 55% to 75% with siplizumab versus under 35% in controls.

CDR3 length equals 15 residues. Deletions cut 6 bases from V and 2 bases from J, with 15 bases between. Germline lookup yields CDR1 ENHRY and CDR2 SYGVKD. As regards this clone: The antigen remains undetermined.

Sequencing of each sample assayed around 10^5 TCR templates. TCRdb's copy holds only in-frame clones and misses some; the assay was immunoSEQ multiplex PCR. The sample includes approximately 94,000 clones, 96% of them seen just once. The sequenced sample was naive CD4+ T cells sorted from blood. This sequence joins TRBV10-3 and TRBJ2-3; TRBD2 is a possible D gene (5 bases). This clonotype originated in a human donor in good health. CDR3 protein: CAISVGSLSTDTQYF. DNA for the CDR3: TGTGCCATCAGCGTGGGGAGCCTATCCACAGATACGCAGTATTTT.